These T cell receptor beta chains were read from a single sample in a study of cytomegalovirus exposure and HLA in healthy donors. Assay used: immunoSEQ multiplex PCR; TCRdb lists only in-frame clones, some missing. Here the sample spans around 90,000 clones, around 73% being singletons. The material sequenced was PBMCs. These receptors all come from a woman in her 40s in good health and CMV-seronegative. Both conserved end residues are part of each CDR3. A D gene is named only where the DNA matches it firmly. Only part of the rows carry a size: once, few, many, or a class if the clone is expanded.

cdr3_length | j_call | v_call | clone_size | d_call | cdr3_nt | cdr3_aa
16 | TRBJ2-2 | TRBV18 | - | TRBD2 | TGTGCCAGCTCACCGCCGGGACTAGCGGGAGCCGGGGAGCTGTTTTTT | CASSPPGLAGAGELFF
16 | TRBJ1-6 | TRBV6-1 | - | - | TGTGCCAGCAGTGAAATGAGTCGTTCGGGGAGTTCACCCCTCCACTTT | CASSEMSRSGSSPLHF
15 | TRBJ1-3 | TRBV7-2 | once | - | TGTGCCAGCAGCGGCGGGGGGGGTTCTGGAAACACCATATATTTT | CASSGGGGSGNTIYF
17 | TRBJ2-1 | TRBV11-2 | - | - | TGTGCCAGCAGCTTACCGAGGGGTCGGGAGATTGACTATGAGCAGTTCTTC | CASSLPRGREIDYEQFF
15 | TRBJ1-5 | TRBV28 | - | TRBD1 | TGTGCCAGCAGTCGTCACAGGGGGTCCAATCAGCCCCAGCATTTT | CASSRHRGSNQPQHF
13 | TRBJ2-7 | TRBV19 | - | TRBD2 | TGTGCCACCAGGACTAGCGGGAGCTACGAGCAGTACTTC | CATRTSGSYEQYF
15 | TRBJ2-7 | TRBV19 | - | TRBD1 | TGTGCCAGTAGTAGAACAGGGGGAGTCTCCTACGAGCAGTACTTC | CASSRTGGVSYEQYF
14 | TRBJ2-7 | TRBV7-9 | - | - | TGTGCCAGCAGCTCCCTACAGGGTTCGTACGAGCAGTACTTC | CASSSLQGSYEQYF
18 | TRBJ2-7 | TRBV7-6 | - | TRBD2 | TGTGCCAGCAGCTTAGCGGGGACTAGCGGGAGTACGGGCTACGAGCAGTACTTC | CASSLAGTSGSTGYEQYF
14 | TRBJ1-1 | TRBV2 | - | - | TGTGCCAGCAGTGATCGGGGGTTTAACACTGAAGCTTTCTTT | CASSDRGFNTEAFF
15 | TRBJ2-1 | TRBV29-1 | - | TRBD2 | TGCAGCGTTGTTCCCCCTAGCGGTACCTACAATGAGCAGTTCTTC | CSVVPPSGTYNEQFF
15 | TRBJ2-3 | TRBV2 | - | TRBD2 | TGTGCCAGCAGTGAACTAGCGGGAGGAAAAGATACGCAGTATTTT | CASSELAGGKDTQYF
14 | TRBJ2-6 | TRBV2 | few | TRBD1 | TGTGCCGGACAGGGGGCGCTTGGGGCCAACGTCCTGACTTTC | CAGQGALGANVLTF
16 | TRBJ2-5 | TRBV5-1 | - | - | TGCGCCAGCAGCTTGGAAGGAGGGGGACAGCGGGAGACCCAGTACTTC | CASSLEGGGQRETQYF
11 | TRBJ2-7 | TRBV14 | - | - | TGTGCCAGCAGCTTAGCCTACGAGCAGTACTTC | CASSLAYEQYF
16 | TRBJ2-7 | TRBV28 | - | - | TGTGCCAGCAGTTTCATGCGGCAGGGTCACTCCTACGAGCAGTACTTC | CASSFMRQGHSYEQYF
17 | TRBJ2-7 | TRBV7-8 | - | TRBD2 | TGTGCCAGCAGCTTACCGCCGATCAGCGGGAGCTCCTACGAGCAGTACTTC | CASSLPPISGSSYEQYF
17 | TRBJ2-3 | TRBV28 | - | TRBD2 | TGTGCCAGCAGTACGAGACTAGCGGGATTTGTCGCAGATACGCAGTATTTT | CASSTRLAGFVADTQYF
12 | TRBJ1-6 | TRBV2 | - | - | TGTGCCAGCAGGGGGCGAGATTCACCCCTCCACTTT | CASRGRDSPLHF
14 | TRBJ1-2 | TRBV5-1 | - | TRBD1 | TGCGCCAGCAGCGCCGACAGGGCTAACTATGGCTACACCTTC | CASSADRANYGYTF
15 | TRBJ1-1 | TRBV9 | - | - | TGTGCCAGCAGCGTAGAAGCCGGGAGGGGGACTGAAGCTTTCTTT | CASSVEAGRGTEAFF
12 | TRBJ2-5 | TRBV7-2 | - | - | TGTGCCAGCAGTGCCCGGTCAGAGACCCAGTACTTC | CASSARSETQYF
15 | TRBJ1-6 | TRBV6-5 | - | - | TGTGCCAGCAGCCGTGTGAGCTCCTATAATTCACCCCTCCACTTT | CASSRVSSYNSPLHF
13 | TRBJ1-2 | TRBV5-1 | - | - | TGCGCCAGCAGCTTGTCGCGAGTGAGCGGCTACACCTTC | CASSLSRVSGYTF
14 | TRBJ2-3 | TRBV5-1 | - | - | TGCGCCAGCACCCGTGGGCCGTTCACAGATACGCAGTATTTT | CASTRGPFTDTQYF
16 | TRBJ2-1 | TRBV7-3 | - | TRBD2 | TGTGCCAGCACCCACCTTAGCGGGAGAACGGGGGGGGAGCAGTTCTTC | CASTHLSGRTGGEQFF
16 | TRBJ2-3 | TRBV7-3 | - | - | TGTGCCAGCAGCTCCCGGAGGGGTGACGAGTCAGATACGCAGTATTTT | CASSSRRGDESDTQYF
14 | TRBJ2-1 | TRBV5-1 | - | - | TGCGCCAGCAGCTTGGGAGAGGGTTATAATGAGCAGTTCTTC | CASSLGEGYNEQFF
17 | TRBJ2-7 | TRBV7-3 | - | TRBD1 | TGTGCCAGCAGCTTAAGGGGACCGACAGGGGCAGGCTACGAGCAGTACTTC | CASSLRGPTGAGYEQYF
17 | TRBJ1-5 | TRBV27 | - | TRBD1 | TGTGCCAGCAGTTTATTAGACACGACAGGGCGCAATCAGCCCCAGCATTTT | CASSLLDTTGRNQPQHF
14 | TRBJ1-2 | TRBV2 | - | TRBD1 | TGTGCCAGCAGTGAATGGACAGGAAAAGGAGGCTACACCTTC | CASSEWTGKGGYTF
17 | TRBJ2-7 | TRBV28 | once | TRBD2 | TGTGCCAGCAGTTTAAGGGGAAGCGGGAGTAAGGCCTACGAGCAGTACTTC | CASSLRGSGSKAYEQYF
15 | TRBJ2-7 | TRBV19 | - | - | TGTGCCAGTACCCCTGGAGGGAATATCGCGAACGAGCAGTACTTC | CASTPGGNIANEQYF
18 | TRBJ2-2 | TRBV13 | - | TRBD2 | TGTGCCAGCAGCTTTGGAGCCTTGACTAGCGGGTTCACCGGGGAGCTGTTTTTT | CASSFGALTSGFTGELFF
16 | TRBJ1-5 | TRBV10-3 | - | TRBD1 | TGTGCCACTTTGGACAGGGGAAGCGATAGCAATCAGCCCCAGCATTTT | CATLDRGSDSNQPQHF
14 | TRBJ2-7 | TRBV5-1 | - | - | TGCGCCAGCAGCCGCCGGGACTGGGCCTACGAGCAGTACTTC | CASSRRDWAYEQYF
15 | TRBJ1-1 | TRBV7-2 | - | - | TGTGCCAGCAGCTTAAGTCATAGGGGGTCCACTGAAGCTTTCTTT | CASSLSHRGSTEAFF
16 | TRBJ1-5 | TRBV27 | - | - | TGTGCCAGCAGTTTGGGGATCGGGGGGATAGGTCAGCCCCAGCATTTT | CASSLGIGGIGQPQHF
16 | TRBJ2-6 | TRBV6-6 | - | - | TGTGCCAGCAGCCCCGTCCCTATCTCTGGGGCCAACGTCCTGACTTTC | CASSPVPISGANVLTF
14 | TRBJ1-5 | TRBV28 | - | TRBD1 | TGTGCCAGCAGTTGGGACAGGAGCAATCAGCCCCAGCATTTT | CASSWDRSNQPQHF
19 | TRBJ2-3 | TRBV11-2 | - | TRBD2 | TGTGCCAGCAGCTTAGACGCCCTGGGACTAGCGGGGGACACAGATACGCAGTATTTT | CASSLDALGLAGDTDTQYF
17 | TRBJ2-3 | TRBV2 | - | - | TGTGCCAGCATTATGGCAGACCTATTCCTAGTCACAGATACGCAGTATTTT | CASIMADLFLVTDTQYF
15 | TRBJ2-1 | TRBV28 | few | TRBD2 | TGTGCCAGCAGATCACCAGGGCTAGCGGGGAATGAGCAGTTCTTC | CASRSPGLAGNEQFF
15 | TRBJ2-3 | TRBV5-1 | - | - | TGCGCCAGCAGCTTCCGCGGGGTAGAGGGAGATACGCAGTATTTT | CASSFRGVEGDTQYF
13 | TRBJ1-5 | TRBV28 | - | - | TGTGCCAGTAGACTTATTTCCAATCAGCCCCAGCATTTT | CASRLISNQPQHF
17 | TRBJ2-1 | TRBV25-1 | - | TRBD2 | TGTGCCAGCAGACGGTCCAAAGCGGGAGTAAGGATTAATGAGCAGTTCTTC | CASRRSKAGVRINEQFF
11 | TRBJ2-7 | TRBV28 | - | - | TGTGCCAGCAGTCTAAACTACGAGCAGTACTTC | CASSLNYEQYF
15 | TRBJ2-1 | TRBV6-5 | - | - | TGTGCCAGCAGGGGGGGAAGGTCCGTCTACAATGAGCAGTTCTTC | CASRGGRSVYNEQFF
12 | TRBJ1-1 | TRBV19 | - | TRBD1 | TGTGCCAGTACCCAGGGGGTTACTGAAGCTTTCTTT | CASTQGVTEAFF
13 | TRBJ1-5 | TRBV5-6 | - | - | TGTGCCAGCAGCTTGGCGGTCGGTCAGCCCCAGCATTTT | CASSLAVGQPQHF
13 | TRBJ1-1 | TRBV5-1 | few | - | TGCGCCAGCAGCTTGGCCCCGGGGACTGAAGCTTTCTTT | CASSLAPGTEAFF